The 3 T cell receptor beta chains listed next were all sequenced from one sample in a study of T cells in Graves' hyperthyroidism and ophthalmopathy. Amplification of TCR beta CDR3 regions used RNA as the template. TCR CDR3 underwent first-round RT-PCR with the HTBI primer set. TCRdb passed the multiplex PCR reads through MiXCR, listing each CDR3 protein once. This sample has over 400,000 distinct CDR3 sequences, with around a fifth found just once. Sequencing was done on a sample of blood. These receptors all stem from a woman in her sixties or seventies with Graves' ophthalmopathy.

About this clonotype itself: A much larger clone is a single base away; this may be a read error. The chain couples TRBV2 to TRBJ1-5; no firm D call. Germline V gives CDR1 SNHLY, CDR2 FYNNEI. The CDR3 consists of 12 residues. CDR3 DNA: TGTGCCAGCAGTGCTGGGTATCAGCCCCGGCATTTT. Translated: CASSAGYQPRHF.

Comment on this clonotype: Being one base from a much bigger clone, this may be a read error. The J gene is TRBJ2-5, the V gene TRBV2; D remains unclear. This CDR3 comprises 15 residues. Germline V gene lookup returns CDR1 SNHLY and CDR2 FYNNEI. CDR3 residues: CVSSFGTTNGETQYF. CDR3 bases: TGTGTCAGCAGTTTCGGAACTACTAACGGAGAGACCCAGTACTTC.

V is TRBV28 and J is TRBJ2-2, with 9 nucleotides matching TRBD2. The V gene's germline CDR1 is MDHEN and CDR2 SYDVKM. Losses at the gene ends were 5 bases for V and 8 bases for J; bases not matched to a gene: 6. The CDR3 is 14 residues long. The CDR3 is CASSPSGIYGELFF. CDR3 nucleotide sequence: TGTGCCAGCAGTCCTAGCGGGATATATGGGGAGCTGTTTTTT.